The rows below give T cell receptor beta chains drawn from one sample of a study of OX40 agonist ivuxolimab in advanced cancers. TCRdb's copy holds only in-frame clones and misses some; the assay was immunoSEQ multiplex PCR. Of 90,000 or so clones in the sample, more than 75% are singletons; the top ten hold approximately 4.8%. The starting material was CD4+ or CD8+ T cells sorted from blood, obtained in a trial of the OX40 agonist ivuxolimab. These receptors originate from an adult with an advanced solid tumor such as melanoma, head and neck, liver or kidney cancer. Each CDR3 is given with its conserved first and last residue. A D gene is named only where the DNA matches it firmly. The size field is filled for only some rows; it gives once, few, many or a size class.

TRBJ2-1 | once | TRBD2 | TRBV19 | TGTGCCACCTCAACTAGCGGGGGATACAATGAGCAGTTCTTC | CATSTSGGYNEQFF
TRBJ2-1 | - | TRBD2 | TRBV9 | TGTGCCAGCTCACTAGCGGGAGGGAAGTACAATGAGCAGTTCTTC | CASSLAGGKYNEQFF
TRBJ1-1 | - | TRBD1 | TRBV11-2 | TGTGCCAGCAGCCGCCAGGGGGTTCGGACTGAAGCTTTCTTT | CASSRQGVRTEAFF
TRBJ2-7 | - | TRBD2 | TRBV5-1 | TGCGCCAGCAGCCTCGGAGGACTAGCGGGTCCCTCCTACGAGCAGTACTTC | CASSLGGLAGPSYEQYF
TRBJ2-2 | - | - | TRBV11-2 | TGTGCCAGCAGCCCCAGGGCCGGGACGGGGGCCGGGGAGCTGTTTTTT | CASSPRAGTGAGELFF
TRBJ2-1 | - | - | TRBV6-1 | TGTGCCAGCAGGAGAAACAGGGACTCCTACAATGAGCAGTTCTTC | CASRRNRDSYNEQFF
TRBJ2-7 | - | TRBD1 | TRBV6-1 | TGTGCCAGCAGTGAGGGACAGGGGGCTTTTTACGAGCAGTACTTC | CASSEGQGAFYEQYF
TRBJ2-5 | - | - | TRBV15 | TGTGCCACCAGCACCGGGGGTCAAGAGACCCAGTACTTC | CATSTGGQETQYF
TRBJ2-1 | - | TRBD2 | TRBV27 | TGTGCCAGAAGAGCGAAGGGACTAGCGGACTACAATGAGCAGTTCTTC | CARRAKGLADYNEQFF
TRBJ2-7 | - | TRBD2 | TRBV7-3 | TGTGCCAGCAGCTACGGACTAGAGCCCTCCTACGAGCAGTACTTC | CASSYGLEPSYEQYF
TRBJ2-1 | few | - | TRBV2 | TGTGCCAGCAGTTACGCCGGGACCGGTTACAATGAGCAGTTCTTC | CASSYAGTGYNEQFF
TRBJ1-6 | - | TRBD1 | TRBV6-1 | TGTGCCAGCATGGACAGGGGAAACAATTCACCCCTCCACTTT | CASMDRGNNSPLHF
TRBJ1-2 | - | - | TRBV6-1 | TGTGCCAGCACGTCCTTTCGCGGTGGCTATGGCTACACCTTC | CASTSFRGGYGYTF
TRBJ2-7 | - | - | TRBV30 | TGTGCCTGGAGCTCCTCCCTCTACGAGCAGTACTTC | CAWSSSLYEQYF
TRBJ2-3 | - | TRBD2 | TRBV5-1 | TGCGCCAGCAGCCATGGGACTAGCGGCATCACCGGGACAGATACGCAGTATTTT | CASSHGTSGITGTDTQYF
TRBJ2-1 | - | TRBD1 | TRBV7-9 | TGTGCCAGCAGCACCCGACAGGGTTTTAATGAGCAGTTCTTC | CASSTRQGFNEQFF
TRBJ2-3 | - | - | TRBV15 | TGTGCCACCAGCAGAGAACGGAGGAGAGCGCAGTATTTT | CATSRERRRAQYF
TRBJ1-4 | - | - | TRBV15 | TGTGCCACCAGCGTCGGGGGAAGAAGAGAAAAACTGTTTTTT | CATSVGGRREKLFF
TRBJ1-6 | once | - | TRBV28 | TGTGCCAGCAGTAAGACTCAGAATAATTCACCCCTCCACTTT | CASSKTQNNSPLHF